This paragraph covers one T cell receptor (beta chain) sequence. This clonotype was seen more than once but under ten times. Its specific antigen is unknown. Base qualities are not at hand, and no much larger clone is one base apart. This record comes from a study of T-cell memory formation after mild COVID-19 (dated by TCRdb to about 2021). About the study as a whole: TCR sequence clusters from the two donors were found to be largely donor specific. In a couple of donors, T-cell clones that expanded and contracted after mild COVID-19 were tracked by sequencing TCRalpha and TCRbeta repertoires over time. Two young, previously healthy adult volunteers made up the cohort, one male and one female. The full study reports these points: Contracting CD4+ clones were found mainly in CM and EM memory subsets, while CD8+ clones were enriched in EMRA. The study included only a couple of mild cases, and larger cohorts that include severe cases with pre-infection samples were judged to be necessary. Clones that contracted from day 15 to 85 showed balanced CD4/CD8 phenotypes, whereas a second wave of clones that expanded from day 15 to 37 leaned towards CD4+. The second-wave clones that peaked on day 37 were not confirmed to be SARS-CoV-2 specific. The detection of some responding clones in pre-infection memory suggests that pre-existing cross-reactive memory T cells joined the SARS-CoV-2 response.

The listed sequencing device is Illumina NovaSeq 6000. TCRalpha and TCRbeta cDNA libraries were built by 5'RACE with constant-segment primers, adding sample barcodes and unique molecular identifiers. RNA was extracted from every sample with Trizol reagent. Amplification of the libraries took two PCR steps, and the second step added a second sample barcode plus Illumina TruSeq adapters. Sequencing of the libraries was done on an Illumina NovaSeq, producing 2 x 150 bp paired-end reads. Per the source publication's procedure: Demultiplexing of reads and collapsing into UMI-guided consensus sequences were performed with migec v1.2.7. With mixcr v2.1.11, UMI consensuses were aligned to TRA and TRB V and J templates and assembled into clonotypes. A clonotype was counted as expanded or contracted only when both edgeR and NoisET called the clonotype significant, with the noise models trained on biological replicates. For edgeR calls, a false discovery rate-adjusted p below 0.01 and a log2 fold-change threshold of 1 were applied. As an exploratory analysis of dynamics, max-normalized trajectories of the 1000 most abundant clonotypes were examined with PCA combined with hierarchical clustering. Each responding clone was given a CD4 or CD8 phenotype based on the CD4+ and CD8+ repertoires, which had been sequenced separately. TCRdb passed the public sequencing reads through fastp at Q25 and MiXCR, retaining productive beta sequences. All rows with the same CDR3 protein become a single entry with the most common DNA and genes. The V and J calls were not made by the authors but by TCRdb's processing. The table for this sample lists some 70,000 distinct CDR3 sequences; over 15% of them were counted only once. Together, the top ten hold 30% to 35% of the sample.

CDR1 and CDR2, per the germline V gene, are MNHEY and SVGEGT. Including the terminal cysteine and phenylalanine, the CDR3 comprises 12 residues. The retained sequence is limited to the CDR3, 36 bases, with the frame set at the first base. V is cut by 0 bases and J by 11 bases, and the space between the germline ends is 8 bases. PBMCs were isolated by Ficoll-Paque density gradient centrifugation. The sample consisted of PBMCs or a T cell subset sorted from them (not recorded which). This TCR was recovered from an adult woman who had mild COVID-19 (a few samples of this study predate the infection). The sample titles of this study are shuffled in the database, so cell type and time point are left out; the donor was told from shared clones. The chain was built from TRBV6-2 or TRBV6-3 and TRBJ2-4; the D gene is perhaps TRBD1, on 6 matching bases. The nucleotides read TGTGCCAGCAGTTACTCGGGGGCCCTTCAGTACTTC. Its coded protein is CASSYSGALQYF.